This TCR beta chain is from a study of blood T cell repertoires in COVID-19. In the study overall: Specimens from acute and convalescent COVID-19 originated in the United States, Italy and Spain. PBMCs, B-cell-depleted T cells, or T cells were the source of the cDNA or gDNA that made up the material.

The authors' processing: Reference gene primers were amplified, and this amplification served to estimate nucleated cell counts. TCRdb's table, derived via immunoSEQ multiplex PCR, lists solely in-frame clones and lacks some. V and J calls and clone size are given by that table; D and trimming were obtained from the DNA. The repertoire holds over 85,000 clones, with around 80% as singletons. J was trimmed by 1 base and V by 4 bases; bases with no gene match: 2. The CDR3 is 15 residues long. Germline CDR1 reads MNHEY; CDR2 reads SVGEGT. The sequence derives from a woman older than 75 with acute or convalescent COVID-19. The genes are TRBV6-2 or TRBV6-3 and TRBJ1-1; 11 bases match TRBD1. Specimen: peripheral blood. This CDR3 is CASSLDRGRNTEAFF. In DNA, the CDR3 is TGTGCCAGCAGTTTGGACAGGGGGCGGAACACTGAAGCTTTCTTT.